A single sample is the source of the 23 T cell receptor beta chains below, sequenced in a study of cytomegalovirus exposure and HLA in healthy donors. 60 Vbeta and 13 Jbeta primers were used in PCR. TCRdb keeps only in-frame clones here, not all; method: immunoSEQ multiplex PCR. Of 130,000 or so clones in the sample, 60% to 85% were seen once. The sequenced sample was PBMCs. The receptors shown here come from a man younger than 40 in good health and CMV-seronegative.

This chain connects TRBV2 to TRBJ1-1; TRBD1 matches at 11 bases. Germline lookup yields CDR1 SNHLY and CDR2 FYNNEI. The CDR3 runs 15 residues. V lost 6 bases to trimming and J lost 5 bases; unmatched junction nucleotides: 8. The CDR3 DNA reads TGTGCCAGCAGGTCACGAGGGACAGGGGGGACTGAAGCTTTCTTT. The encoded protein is CASRSRGTGGTEAFF.

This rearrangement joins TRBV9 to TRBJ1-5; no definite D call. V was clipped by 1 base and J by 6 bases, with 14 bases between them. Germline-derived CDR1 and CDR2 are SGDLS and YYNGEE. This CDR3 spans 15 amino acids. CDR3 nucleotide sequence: TGTGCCAGCAGCGTACTTGTAGAGATAGCTCAGCCCCAGCATTTT. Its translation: CASSVLVEIAQPQHF.

The CDR3 protein is CASSYRGKDQPQHF. The CDR3, as DNA: TGTGCCAGCAGTTACAGGGGGAAGGATCAGCCCCAGCATTTT. This chain joins TRBV27 and TRBJ1-5; 8 nucleotides match TRBD1. Germline-derived CDR1 and CDR2 are MNHEY and SMNVEV (reference sequence). The CDR3 is made up of 14 amino acids. Trimming took 4 bases from V and 5 from J; bases not matched to a gene: 4.

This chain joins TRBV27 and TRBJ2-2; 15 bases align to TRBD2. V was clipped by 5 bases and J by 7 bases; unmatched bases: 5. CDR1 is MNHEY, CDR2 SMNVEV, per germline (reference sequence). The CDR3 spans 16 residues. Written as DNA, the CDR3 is TGTGCCAGCAGTAAAGGGACTAGCGGGAGGCTCGGGGAGCTGTTTTTT. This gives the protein CASSKGTSGRLGELFF.

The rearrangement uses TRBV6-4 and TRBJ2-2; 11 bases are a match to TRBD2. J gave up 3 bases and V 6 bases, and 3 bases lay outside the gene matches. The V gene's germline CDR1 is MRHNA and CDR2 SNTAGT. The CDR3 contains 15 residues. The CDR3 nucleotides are TGTGCCAGCAGCCTACTAGCGGGAGACACCGGGGAGCTGTTTTTT. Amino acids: CASSLLAGDTGELFF.

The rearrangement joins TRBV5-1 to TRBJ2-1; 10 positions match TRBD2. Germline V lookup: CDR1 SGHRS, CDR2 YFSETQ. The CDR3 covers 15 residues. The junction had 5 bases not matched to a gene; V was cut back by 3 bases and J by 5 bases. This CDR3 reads CASSWLAGVNNEQFF. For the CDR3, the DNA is TGCGCCAGCAGCTGGCTAGCGGGAGTTAACAATGAGCAGTTCTTC.

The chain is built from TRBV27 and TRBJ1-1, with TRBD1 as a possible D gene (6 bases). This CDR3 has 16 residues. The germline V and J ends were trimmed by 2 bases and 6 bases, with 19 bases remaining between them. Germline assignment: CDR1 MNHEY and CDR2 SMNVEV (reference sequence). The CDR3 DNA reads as TGTGCCAGCAGTTTAGGAAGGGTGGGCAGGGGCTCTGAAGCTTTCTTT. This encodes CASSLGRVGRGSEAFF.

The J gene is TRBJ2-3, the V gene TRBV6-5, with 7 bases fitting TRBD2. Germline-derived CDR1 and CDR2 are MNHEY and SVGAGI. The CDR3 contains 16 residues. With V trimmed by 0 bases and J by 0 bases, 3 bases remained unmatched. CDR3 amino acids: CASSYSPGGSTDTQYF. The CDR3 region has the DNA TGTGCCAGCAGTTACTCGCCGGGGGGTAGCACAGATACGCAGTATTTT.

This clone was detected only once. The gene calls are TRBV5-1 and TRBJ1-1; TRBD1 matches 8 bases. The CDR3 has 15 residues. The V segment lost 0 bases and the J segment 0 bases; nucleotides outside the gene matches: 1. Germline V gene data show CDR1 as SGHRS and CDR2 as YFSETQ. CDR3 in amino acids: CASSLDRGMNTEAFF. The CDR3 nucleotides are TGCGCCAGCAGCTTGGACAGGGGGATGAACACTGAAGCTTTCTTT.

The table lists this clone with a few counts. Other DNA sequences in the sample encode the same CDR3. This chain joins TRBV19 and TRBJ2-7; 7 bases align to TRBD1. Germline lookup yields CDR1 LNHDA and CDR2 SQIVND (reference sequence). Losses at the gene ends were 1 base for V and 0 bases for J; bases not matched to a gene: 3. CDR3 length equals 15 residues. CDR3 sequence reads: CASSIVAGGSYEQYF. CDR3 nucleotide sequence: TGTGCCAGTAGTATAGTGGCAGGGGGCTCCTACGAGCAGTACTTC.

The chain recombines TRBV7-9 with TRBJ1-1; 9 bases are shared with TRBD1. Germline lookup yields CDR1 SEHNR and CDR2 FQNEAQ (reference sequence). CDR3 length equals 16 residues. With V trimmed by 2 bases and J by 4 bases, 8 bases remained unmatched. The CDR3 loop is CASSLPSGQGGTEAFF. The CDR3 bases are TGTGCCAGCAGCTTACCATCGGGACAGGGAGGCACTGAAGCTTTCTTT.

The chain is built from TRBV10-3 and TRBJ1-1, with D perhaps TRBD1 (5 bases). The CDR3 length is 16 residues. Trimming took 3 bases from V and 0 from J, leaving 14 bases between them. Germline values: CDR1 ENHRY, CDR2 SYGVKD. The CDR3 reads CAISESLRVLNTEAFF. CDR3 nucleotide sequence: TGTGCCATCAGTGAAAGCCTCAGGGTATTGAACACTGAAGCTTTCTTT.

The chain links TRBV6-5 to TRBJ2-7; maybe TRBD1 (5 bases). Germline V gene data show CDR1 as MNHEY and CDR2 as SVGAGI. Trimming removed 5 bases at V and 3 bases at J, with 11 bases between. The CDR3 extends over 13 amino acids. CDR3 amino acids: CASSNQGGYEQYF. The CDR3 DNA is TGTGCCAGCAGTAATCAGGGCGGCTACGAGCAGTACTTC.

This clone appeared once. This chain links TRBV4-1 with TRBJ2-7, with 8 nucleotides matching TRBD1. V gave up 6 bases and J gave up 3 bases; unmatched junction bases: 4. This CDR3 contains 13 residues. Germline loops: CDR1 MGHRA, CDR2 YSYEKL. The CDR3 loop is CASSPGQVYEQYF. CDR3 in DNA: TGCGCCAGCAGTCCGGGACAGGTCTACGAGCAGTACTTC.

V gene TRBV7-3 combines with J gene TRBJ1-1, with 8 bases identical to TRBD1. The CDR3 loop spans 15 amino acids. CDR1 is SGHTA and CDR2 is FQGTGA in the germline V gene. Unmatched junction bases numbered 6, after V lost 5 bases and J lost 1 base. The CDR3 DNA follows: TGTGCCAGCAGCCCCCCGGGGACAGGGAACACTGAAGCTTTCTTT. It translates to CASSPPGTGNTEAFF.

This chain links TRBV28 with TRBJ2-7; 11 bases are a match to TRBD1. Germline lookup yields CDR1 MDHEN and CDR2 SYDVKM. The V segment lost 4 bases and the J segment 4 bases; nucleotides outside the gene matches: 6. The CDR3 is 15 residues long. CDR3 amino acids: CASSSLGQGAYEQYF. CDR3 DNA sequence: TGTGCCAGCAGTTCCCTCGGACAGGGGGCGTACGAGCAGTACTTC.

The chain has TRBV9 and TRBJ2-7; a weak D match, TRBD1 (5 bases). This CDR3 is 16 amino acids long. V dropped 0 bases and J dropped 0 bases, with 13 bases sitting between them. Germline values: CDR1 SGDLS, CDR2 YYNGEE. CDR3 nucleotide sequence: TGTGCCAGCAGCGTAGATAGCTGGACAAGCTCCTACGAGCAGTACTTC. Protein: CASSVDSWTSSYEQYF.

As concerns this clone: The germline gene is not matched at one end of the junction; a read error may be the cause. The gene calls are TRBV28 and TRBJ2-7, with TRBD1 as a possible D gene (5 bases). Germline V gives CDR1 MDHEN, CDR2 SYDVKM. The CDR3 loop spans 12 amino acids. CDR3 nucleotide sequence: TGTGCCAGCAGTTTATTCGAGTCAGGGAACCACTTC. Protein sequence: CASSLFESGNHF.

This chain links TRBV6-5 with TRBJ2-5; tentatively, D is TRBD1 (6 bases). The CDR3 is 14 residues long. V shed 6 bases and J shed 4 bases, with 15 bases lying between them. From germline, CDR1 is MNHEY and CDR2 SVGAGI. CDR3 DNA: TGTGCCAGCAGCAAAGGACAGTTCCGAGAGACCCAGTACTTC. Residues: CASSKGQFRETQYF.

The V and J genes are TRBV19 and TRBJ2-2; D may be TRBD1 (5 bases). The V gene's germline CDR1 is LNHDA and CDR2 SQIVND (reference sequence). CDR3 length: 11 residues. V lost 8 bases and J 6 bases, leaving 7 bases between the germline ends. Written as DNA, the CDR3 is TGTGCCAGTCTCAGGGCCGGGGAGCTGTTTTTT. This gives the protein CASLRAGELFF.

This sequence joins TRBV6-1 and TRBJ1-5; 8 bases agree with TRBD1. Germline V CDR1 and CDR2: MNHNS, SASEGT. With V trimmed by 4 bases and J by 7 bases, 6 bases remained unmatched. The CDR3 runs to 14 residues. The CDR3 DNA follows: TGTGCCAGCAGTGGACAGGGGAGGGAGCAGCCCCAGCATTTT. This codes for CASSGQGREQPQHF.

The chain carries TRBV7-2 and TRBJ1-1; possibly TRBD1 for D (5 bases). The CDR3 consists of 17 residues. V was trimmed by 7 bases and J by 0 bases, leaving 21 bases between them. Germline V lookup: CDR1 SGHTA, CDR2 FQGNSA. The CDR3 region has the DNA TGTGCCAGCACCACTCGCTGGGGCAGGACCATGAACACTGAAGCTTTCTTT. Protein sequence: CASTTRWGRTMNTEAFF.

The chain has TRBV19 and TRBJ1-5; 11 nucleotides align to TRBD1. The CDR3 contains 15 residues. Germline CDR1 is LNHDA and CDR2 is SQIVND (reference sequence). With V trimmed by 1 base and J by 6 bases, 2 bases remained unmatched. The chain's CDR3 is CASSIGTGGGQPQHF. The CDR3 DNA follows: TGTGCCAGTAGTATAGGGACAGGGGGCGGTCAGCCCCAGCATTTT.